The sequence of this T cell receptor beta chain was determined in a study of T cell responses to AZD1222 COVID-19 vaccine. Overall study: The analysis combined second doses at about 4 or about 12 weeks. Study-level results: Regions 160-218 and 743-854 dominated among vaccine-associated CD4 TCRs spanning spike. Breadth and depth of Spike-specific TCRs rose after two AZD1222 doses. White British people made up most donors, females outnumbered males, and clonal diversity was possibly underestimated.

Germline loops: CDR1 KGHSH, CDR2 LQKENI. The CDR3 spans 15 residues. V shed 0 bases and J shed 6 bases, with 14 bases lying between them. Sequenced by immunoSEQ multiplex PCR; TCRdb stores in-frame clones only, minus some. This sample has under 150,000 clones, with more than 85% found just once. With respect to this clone: Its specificity is unknown.

The receptor comes from an adult in good health. This chain connects TRBV18 to TRBJ1-1; maybe TRBD1 (6 bases). The input for sequencing was peripheral blood, taken on day 0 of AZD1222 vaccination. In DNA form, the CDR3 reads TGTGCCAGCTCACCACCGGCAGGGGATACTCCTGAAGCTTTCTTT. Protein sequence: CASSPPAGDTPEAFF.